This T cell receptor beta chain was found in a study of T cell repertoires in cytomegalovirus infection. As for the study in general: A matching HLA type, together with CMV infection, was signaled by public TCR beta signatures. Study-wide results and caveats: People with CMV and the relevant HLA were identified by cumulative public TCR beta family frequency. HLA-C-restricted CMV clonotypes gave the most frequent clonotype in two of eight donors.

From the reads, TCRdb called clonotypes with MiXCR, one entry per CDR3 protein. The table includes about 320,000 distinct CDR3 sequences, approximately 9.5% detected once. The table lists this clonotype with many counts. Its antigen remains unknown. V was clipped by 0 bases and J by 0 bases, with 12 bases between them. The CDR3 spans 18 residues. Germline-derived CDR1 and CDR2 are LGHNA and YSLEER. The origin of this receptor is a human donor in good health (CMV status not recorded). Some clones in this sample may be carry-over from other donors' samples. The chain is built from TRBV4-3 and TRBJ2-6, with D perhaps assigned TRBD1 or TRBD2 (6 bases each). The specimen was PBMCs. CDR3 bases: TGCGCCAGCAGCCAAGATTGGGGGGCGCGCTCTGGGGCCAACGTCCTGACTTTC. This codes for CASSQDWGARSGANVLTF.